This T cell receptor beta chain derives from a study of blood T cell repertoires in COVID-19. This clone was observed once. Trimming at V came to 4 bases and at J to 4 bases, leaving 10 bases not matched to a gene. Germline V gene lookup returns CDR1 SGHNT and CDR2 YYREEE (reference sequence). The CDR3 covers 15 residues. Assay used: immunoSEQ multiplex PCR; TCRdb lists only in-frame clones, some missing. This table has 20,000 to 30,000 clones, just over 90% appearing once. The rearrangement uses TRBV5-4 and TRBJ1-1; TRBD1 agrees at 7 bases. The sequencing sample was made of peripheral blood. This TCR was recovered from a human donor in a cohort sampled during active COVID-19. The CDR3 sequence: CASSAQTGSSTEAFF. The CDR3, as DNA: TGTGCCAGCAGCGCCCAGACAGGGTCGAGCACTGAAGCTTTCTTT.